The rows below give T cell receptor beta chains drawn from one sample of a study of Graves' ophthalmopathy and Graves' hyperthyroidism. Using its own MiXCR run on the multiplex PCR reads, TCRdb lists one record per CDR3 protein. The data contain about 200,000 distinct CDR3 sequences, approximately 28% of them seen just once; the ten biggest clones take up approximately 9.6%. Sequencing input: peripheral blood. These receptors originate from a man aged 45-65 years with Graves' ophthalmopathy. Both conserved end residues are part of each CDR3. The order of the fields is D gene, V gene, clone size, J gene, CDR3 protein, CDR3 DNA. A D gene is named only where the DNA matches it firmly. The size entry is marked missing in some rows and otherwise reads once, few, many or a size class.

D gene: .; V gene: TRBV11-1; clone size: .; J gene: TRBJ2-7; CDR3 protein: CASSLGPASEGYEQYF; CDR3 DNA: TGTGCCAGCAGCTTGGGCCCCGCTAGCGAGGGCTACGAGCAGTACTTC
D gene: TRBD1; V gene: TRBV19; clone size: many; J gene: TRBJ1-1; CDR3 protein: CASRTGGNTEAFF; CDR3 DNA: TGTGCCAGTAGGACAGGGGGGAACACTGAAGCTTTCTTT
D gene: .; V gene: TRBV25-1; clone size: .; J gene: TRBJ1-2; CDR3 protein: CASSEGMWGDGYTF; CDR3 DNA: TGTGCCAGCAGTGAAGGAATGTGGGGGGACGGCTACACCTTC
D gene: .; V gene: TRBV20-1; clone size: many; J gene: TRBJ1-1; CDR3 protein: CSAQGLSEAFF; CDR3 DNA: TGCAGTGCTCAGGGATTGTCTGAAGCTTTCTTT
D gene: TRBD1; V gene: TRBV5-1; clone size: many; J gene: TRBJ1-1; CDR3 protein: CASYKGQLNTEAFF; CDR3 DNA: TGCGCCAGTTATAAGGGACAGTTGAACACTGAAGCTTTCTTT
D gene: .; V gene: TRBV2; clone size: many; J gene: TRBJ1-3; CDR3 protein: CASNGGSSGNTIYF; CDR3 DNA: TGTGCCAGCAACGGGGGAAGCTCTGGAAACACCATATATTTT
D gene: .; V gene: TRBV6-5; clone size: many; J gene: TRBJ1-1; CDR3 protein: CASSYSGEAFF; CDR3 DNA: TGTGCCAGCAGTTACTCAGGAGAAGCTTTCTTT
D gene: TRBD1; V gene: TRBV6-5; clone size: few; J gene: TRBJ1-2; CDR3 protein: CASSYSGTDYGYTF; CDR3 DNA: TGTGCCAGCAGTTACTCGGGGACAGACTATGGCTACACCTTC
D gene: .; V gene: TRBV28; clone size: .; J gene: TRBJ2-6; CDR3 protein: CASRTGTGSGGANVLTF; CDR3 DNA: TGTGCCAGCAGAACCGGGACGGGGAGTGGCGGGGCCAACGTCCTGACTTTC
D gene: .; V gene: TRBV7-2; clone size: .; J gene: TRBJ2-7; CDR3 protein: CASSVGPEQYF; CDR3 DNA: TGTGCCAGCAGCGTAGGCCCCGAGCAGTACTTC
D gene: .; V gene: TRBV28; clone size: many; J gene: TRBJ1-2; CDR3 protein: CASSTPQGYGYTF; CDR3 DNA: TGTGCCAGCAGTACACCACAAGGCTATGGCTACACCTTC
D gene: .; V gene: TRBV2; clone size: .; J gene: TRBJ1-1; CDR3 protein: CASSERLSNTEAFF; CDR3 DNA: TGTGCCAGCAGCGAACGTCTCTCGAACACTGAAGCTTTCTTT
D gene: .; V gene: TRBV20-1; clone size: .; J gene: TRBJ2-5; CDR3 protein: CSARNQGRAGETQYF; CDR3 DNA: TGCAGTGCTAGAAACCAGGGCCGGGCGGGGGAGACCCAGTACTTC
D gene: .; V gene: TRBV6-5; clone size: many; J gene: TRBJ1-2; CDR3 protein: CASRAGANYGYTF; CDR3 DNA: TGTGCCAGCAGGGCGGGGGCAAACTATGGCTACACCTTC
D gene: .; V gene: TRBV28; clone size: many; J gene: TRBJ2-5; CDR3 protein: CASSSLGVVETQYF; CDR3 DNA: TGTGCCAGCAGTTCTCTGGGAGTGGTCGAGACCCAGTACTTC
D gene: .; V gene: TRBV6-2/TRBV6-3; clone size: .; J gene: TRBJ2-5; CDR3 protein: CASSPGRFTQETQYF; CDR3 DNA: TGTGCCAGCAGTCCCGGACGGTTTACTCAAGAGACCCAGTACTTC
D gene: .; V gene: TRBV5-1; clone size: once; J gene: TRBJ2-5; CDR3 protein: CASSWQGIQETQYF; CDR3 DNA: TGCGCCAGCAGCTGGCAGGGTATCCAAGAGACCCAGTACTTC
D gene: .; V gene: TRBV6-5; clone size: few; J gene: TRBJ2-7; CDR3 protein: CASSFRGKYEQYF; CDR3 DNA: TGTGCCAGCAGTTTCCGGGGGAAGTACGAGCAGTACTTC
D gene: .; V gene: TRBV5-1; clone size: many; J gene: TRBJ1-1; CDR3 protein: CASSLEAGQGAFF; CDR3 DNA: TGCGCCAGCAGCTTGGAGGCAGGGCAAGGAGCTTTCTTT
D gene: TRBD2; V gene: TRBV7-2; clone size: .; J gene: TRBJ2-4; CDR3 protein: CASSLVGLAGIQNIQYF; CDR3 DNA: TGTGCCAGCAGCTTAGTTGGGCTAGCGGGGATCCAAAACATTCAGTACTTC
D gene: .; V gene: TRBV24-1; clone size: medium-sized; J gene: TRBJ1-2; CDR3 protein: CATSVPDINYGYTF; CDR3 DNA: TGTGCCACCAGTGTTCCAGATATTAACTATGGCTACACCTTC
D gene: TRBD1; V gene: TRBV12-3/TRBV12-4; clone size: many; J gene: TRBJ1-1; CDR3 protein: CASSVAPGQSNTEAFF; CDR3 DNA: TGTGCCAGCAGTGTAGCCCCGGGACAGTCGAACACTGAAGCTTTCTTT
D gene: .; V gene: TRBV7-2; clone size: .; J gene: TRBJ2-5; CDR3 protein: CASSSFREETQYF; CDR3 DNA: TGTGCCAGCAGCTCGTTCCGGGAGGAGACCCAGTACTTC
D gene: TRBD1; V gene: TRBV2; clone size: .; J gene: TRBJ2-7; CDR3 protein: CASAQNPGQGAYEQYF; CDR3 DNA: TGTGCCAGCGCTCAAAATCCGGGACAGGGGGCCTACGAGCAGTACTTC
D gene: .; V gene: TRBV20-1; clone size: many; J gene: TRBJ1-6; CDR3 protein: CSARDVGPNNSPLHF; CDR3 DNA: TGCAGTGCTAGAGACGTTGGGCCCAATAATTCACCCCTCCACTTT
D gene: .; V gene: TRBV6-2/TRBV6-3; clone size: many; J gene: TRBJ1-2; CDR3 protein: CASLGFYGYTF; CDR3 DNA: TGTGCCAGCCTAGGGTTCTATGGCTACACCTTC
D gene: .; V gene: TRBV6-1; clone size: .; J gene: TRBJ2-6; CDR3 protein: CASRSGISGANVLTF; CDR3 DNA: TGTGCCAGCAGATCCGGGATCTCTGGGGCCAACGTCCTGACTTTC
D gene: .; V gene: TRBV12-3/TRBV12-4; clone size: many; J gene: TRBJ2-5; CDR3 protein: CASSPPNWYQETQYF; CDR3 DNA: TGTGCCAGCAGTCCCCCCAATTGGTACCAAGAGACCCAGTACTTC
D gene: .; V gene: TRBV6-1; clone size: .; J gene: TRBJ1-6; CDR3 protein: CASSPQFSGSPLHF; CDR3 DNA: TGTGCCAGCAGTCCTCAATTCTCGGGTTCACCCCTCCACTTT
D gene: TRBD1; V gene: TRBV12-3/TRBV12-4; clone size: many; J gene: TRBJ1-5; CDR3 protein: CASSNRDSNQPQHF; CDR3 DNA: TGTGCCAGCAGTAACCGGGACAGTAATCAGCCCCAGCATTTT
D gene: TRBD2; V gene: TRBV5-1; clone size: many; J gene: TRBJ2-7; CDR3 protein: CASSLPVAGETSYEQYF; CDR3 DNA: TGCGCCAGCAGCTTGCCCGTAGCGGGAGAAACGTCCTACGAGCAGTACTTC
D gene: .; V gene: TRBV28; clone size: many; J gene: TRBJ2-7; CDR3 protein: CASSFVGGSYEQYF; CDR3 DNA: TGTGCCAGCAGTTTCGTAGGCGGGTCCTACGAGCAGTACTTC
D gene: .; V gene: TRBV12-3/TRBV12-4; clone size: .; J gene: TRBJ2-7; CDR3 protein: CASSLDWGGEQYF; CDR3 DNA: TGTGCCAGCAGTTTGGACTGGGGAGGCGAGCAGTACTTC
D gene: .; V gene: TRBV6-5; clone size: many; J gene: TRBJ1-1; CDR3 protein: CASTYTMNTEAFF; CDR3 DNA: TGTGCCAGCACCTACACCATGAACACTGAAGCTTTCTTT
D gene: TRBD1; V gene: TRBV6-1; clone size: .; J gene: TRBJ2-7; CDR3 protein: CASRQGATYEQYF; CDR3 DNA: TGTGCCAGCAGGCAGGGGGCGACCTACGAGCAGTACTTC
D gene: .; V gene: TRBV20-1; clone size: many; J gene: TRBJ2-5; CDR3 protein: CSARVVFSRTTQETQYF; CDR3 DNA: TGCAGTGCTAGAGTAGTGTTTTCCCGGACTACCCAAGAGACCCAGTACTTC
D gene: TRBD1; V gene: TRBV3-1; clone size: many; J gene: TRBJ1-2; CDR3 protein: CASSQGQGGNYGYTF; CDR3 DNA: TGTGCCAGCAGCCAAGGACAGGGGGGTAACTATGGCTACACCTTC
D gene: TRBD2; V gene: TRBV4-1; clone size: many; J gene: TRBJ2-2; CDR3 protein: CASSQGTSGRAVTGELFF; CDR3 DNA: TGCGCCAGCAGCCAAGGGACTAGCGGGAGGGCGGTGACCGGGGAGCTGTTTTTT
D gene: TRBD1; V gene: TRBV6-1; clone size: many; J gene: TRBJ2-7; CDR3 protein: CASRPGQGLYEQYF; CDR3 DNA: TGTGCCAGCAGGCCGGGACAGGGCCTTTACGAGCAGTACTTC
D gene: TRBD2; V gene: TRBV20-1; clone size: many; J gene: TRBJ2-2; CDR3 protein: CSARDPREGPTGELFF; CDR3 DNA: TGCAGTGCTAGAGATCCCAGGGAGGGTCCAACCGGGGAGCTGTTTTTT
D gene: .; V gene: TRBV10-3; clone size: many; J gene: TRBJ2-5; CDR3 protein: CAIRQGGEETQYF; CDR3 DNA: TGTGCCATCAGACAGGGGGGGGAAGAGACCCAGTACTTC
D gene: .; V gene: TRBV28; clone size: .; J gene: TRBJ1-2; CDR3 protein: CASRVAGSSYGYTF; CDR3 DNA: TGTGCCAGCCGAGTCGCGGGGAGCAGCTATGGCTACACCTTC